This paragraph covers one TCR beta chain sequence. What it recognizes is unknown. The data were obtained in a study of CD8+ T cells in alopecia areata. The CDR3 contains 14 residues. The V gene lost 6 bases and the J gene lost 2 bases, with 13 bases spanning the gap. Germline V gives CDR1 SEHNR, CDR2 FQNEAQ (reference sequence). Extracted RNA was reverse transcribed into cDNA, the sequencing template. The protocol was immunoSEQ multiplex PCR, while the TCRdb copy is restricted to in-frame clones and leaves out a portion. Found here are some 170,000 clones, about 54% of them singletons; the top ten hold more than 15%. General study results and limits: Scalp samples also yield sequences of resident alphabeta T cells from normal skin. Significant decreases in scalp clonality and expanded CD8+ clones followed tofacitinib treatment. During tofacitinib treatment, many expanded lesional clones remained in scalp and blood.

The sample's treatment: oral pan-JAK inhibitor, 5-10 mg twice daily. Punch biopsies of lesional scalp, plus peripheral blood, were taken from alopecia areata patients. This TCR came from a human donor with alopecia areata. This specimen consisted of CD4+ T cells sorted from blood, obtained at approximately week 55, from a patient treated with tofacitinib. The V call is TRBV7-9, the J call TRBJ1-2, with D unresolved. DNA of the CDR3: TGTGCCAGCAGTCCCTATAAGCCCAACTATGGCTACACCTTC. Translating it yields CASSPYKPNYGYTF.